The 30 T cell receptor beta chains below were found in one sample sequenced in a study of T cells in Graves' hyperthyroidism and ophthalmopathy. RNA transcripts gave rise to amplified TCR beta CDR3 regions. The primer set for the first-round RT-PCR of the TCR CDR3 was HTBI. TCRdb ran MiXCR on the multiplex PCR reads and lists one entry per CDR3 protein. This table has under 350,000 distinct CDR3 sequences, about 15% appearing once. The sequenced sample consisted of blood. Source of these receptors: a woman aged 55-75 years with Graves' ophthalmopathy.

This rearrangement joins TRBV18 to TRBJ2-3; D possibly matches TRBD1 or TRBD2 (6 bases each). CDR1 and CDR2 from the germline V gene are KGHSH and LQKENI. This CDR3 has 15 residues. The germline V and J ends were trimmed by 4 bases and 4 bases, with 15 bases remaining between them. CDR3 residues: CASSLRGDSSDTQYF. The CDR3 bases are TGTGCCAGCTCACTTAGGGGGGACTCTTCAGATACGCAGTATTTT.

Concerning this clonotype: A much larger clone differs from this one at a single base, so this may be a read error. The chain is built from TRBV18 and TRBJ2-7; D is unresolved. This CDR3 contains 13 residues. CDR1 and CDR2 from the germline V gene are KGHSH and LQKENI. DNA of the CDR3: TGTGCCGGCTCACCATCCCAGACCTACGAGCAGTACTTC. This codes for CAGSPSQTYEQYF.

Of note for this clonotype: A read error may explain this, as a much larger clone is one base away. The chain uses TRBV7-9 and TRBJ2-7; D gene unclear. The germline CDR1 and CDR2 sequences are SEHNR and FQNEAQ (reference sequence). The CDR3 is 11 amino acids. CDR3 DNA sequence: TGTGTCAGCAGCTCCCGGTACGAGCAGTACTTC. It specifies CVSSSRYEQYF. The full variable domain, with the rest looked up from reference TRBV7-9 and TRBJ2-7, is DTGVSQNPRHKITKRGQNVTFRCDPISEHNRLYWYRQTLGQGPEFLTYFQNEAQLEKSRLLSDRFSAERPKGSFSTLEIQRTEQGDSAMYLCVSSSRYEQYFGPGTRLTVT.

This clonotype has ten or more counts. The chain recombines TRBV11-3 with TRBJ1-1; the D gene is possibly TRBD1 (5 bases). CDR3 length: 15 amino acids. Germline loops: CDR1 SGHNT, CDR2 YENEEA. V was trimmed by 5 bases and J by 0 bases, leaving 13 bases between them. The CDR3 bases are TGTGCCAGCAGCCTGGGGGGGGGAATGAACACTGAAGCTTTCTTT. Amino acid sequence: CASSLGGGMNTEAFF.

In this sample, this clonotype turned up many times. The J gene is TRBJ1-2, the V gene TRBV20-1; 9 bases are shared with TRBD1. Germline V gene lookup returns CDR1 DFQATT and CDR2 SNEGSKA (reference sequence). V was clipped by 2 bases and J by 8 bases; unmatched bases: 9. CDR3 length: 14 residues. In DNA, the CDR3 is TGCAGTGCTAGAACCGGACAGGGGCCGACGGGCTACACCTTC. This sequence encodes CSARTGQGPTGYTF.

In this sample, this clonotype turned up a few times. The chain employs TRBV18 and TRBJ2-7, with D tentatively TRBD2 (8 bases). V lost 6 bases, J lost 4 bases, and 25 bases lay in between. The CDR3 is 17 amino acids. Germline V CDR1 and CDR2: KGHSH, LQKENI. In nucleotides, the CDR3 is TGTGCCAGCTCGCCAGACAGGGCCCGGGAGGGTGGATACGAGCAGTACTTC. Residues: CASSPDRAREGGYEQYF.

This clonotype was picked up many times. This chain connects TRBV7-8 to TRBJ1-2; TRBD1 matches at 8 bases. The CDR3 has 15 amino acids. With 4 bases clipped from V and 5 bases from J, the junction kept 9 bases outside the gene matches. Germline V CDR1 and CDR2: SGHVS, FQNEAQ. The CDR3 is CASSSRTGGGYGYTF. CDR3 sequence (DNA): TGTGCCAGCAGCTCCCGTACAGGGGGAGGGTATGGCTACACCTTC.

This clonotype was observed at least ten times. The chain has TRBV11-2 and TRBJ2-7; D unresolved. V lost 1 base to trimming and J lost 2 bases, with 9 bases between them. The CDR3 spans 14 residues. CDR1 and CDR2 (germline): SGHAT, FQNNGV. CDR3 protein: CASSLVVETYEQYF. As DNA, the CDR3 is TGTGCCAGCAGCTTAGTGGTGGAAACCTACGAGCAGTACTTC. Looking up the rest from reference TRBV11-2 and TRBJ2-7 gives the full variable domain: EAGVAQSPRYKIIEKRQSVAFWCNPISGHATLYWYQQILGQGPKLLIQFQNNGVVDDSQLPKDRFSAERLKGVDSTLKIQPAKLEDSAVYLCASSLVVETYEQYFGPGTRLTVT.

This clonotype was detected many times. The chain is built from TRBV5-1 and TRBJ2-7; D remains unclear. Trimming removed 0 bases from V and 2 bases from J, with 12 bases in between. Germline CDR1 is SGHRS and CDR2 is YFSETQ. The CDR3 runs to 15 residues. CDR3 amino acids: CASSLEAGAPYEQYF. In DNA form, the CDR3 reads TGCGCCAGCAGCTTGGAGGCAGGCGCTCCCTACGAGCAGTACTTC.

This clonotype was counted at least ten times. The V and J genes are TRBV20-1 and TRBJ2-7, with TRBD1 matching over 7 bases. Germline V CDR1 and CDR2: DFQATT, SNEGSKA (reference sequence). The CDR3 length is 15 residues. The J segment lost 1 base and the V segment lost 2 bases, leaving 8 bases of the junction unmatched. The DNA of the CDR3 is TGCAGTGCTAGACGGGCACAGGGGTTTTCCTACGAGCAGTACTTC. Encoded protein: CSARRAQGFSYEQYF.

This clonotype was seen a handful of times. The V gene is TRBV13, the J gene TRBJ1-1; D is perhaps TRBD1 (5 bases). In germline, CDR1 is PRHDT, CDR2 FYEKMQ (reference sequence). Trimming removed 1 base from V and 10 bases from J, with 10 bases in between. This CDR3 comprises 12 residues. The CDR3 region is CASSLDEGRAFF. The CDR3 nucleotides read TGTGCCAGCAGCTTAGATGAGGGACGAGCTTTCTTT.

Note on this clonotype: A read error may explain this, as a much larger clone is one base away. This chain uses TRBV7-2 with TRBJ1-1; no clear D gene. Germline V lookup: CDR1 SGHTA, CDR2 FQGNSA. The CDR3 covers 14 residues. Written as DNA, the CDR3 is TGTGCCGGCAGCCCAACGAATTGGAACACTGAAGCTTTCTTT. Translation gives CAGSPTNWNTEAFF.

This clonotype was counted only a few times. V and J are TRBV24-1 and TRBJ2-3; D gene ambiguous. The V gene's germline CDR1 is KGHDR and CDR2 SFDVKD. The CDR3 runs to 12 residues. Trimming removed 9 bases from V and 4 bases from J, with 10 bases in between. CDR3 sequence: CATPVCADTQYF. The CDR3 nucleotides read TGTGCCACCCCGGTCTGTGCAGATACGCAGTATTTT.

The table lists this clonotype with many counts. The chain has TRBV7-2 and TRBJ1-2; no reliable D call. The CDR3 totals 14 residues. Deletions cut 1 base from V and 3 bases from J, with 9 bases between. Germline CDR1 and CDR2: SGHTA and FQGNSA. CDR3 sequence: CASSLGGEYYGYTF. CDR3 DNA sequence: TGTGCCAGCAGCTTAGGAGGAGAGTACTATGGCTACACCTTC.

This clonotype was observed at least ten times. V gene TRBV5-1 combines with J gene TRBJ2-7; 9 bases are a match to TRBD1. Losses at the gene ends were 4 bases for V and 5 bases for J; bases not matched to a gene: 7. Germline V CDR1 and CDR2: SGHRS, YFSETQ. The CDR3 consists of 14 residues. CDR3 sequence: CASSQQGTGNEQYF. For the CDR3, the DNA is TGCGCCAGCAGCCAGCAGGGGACAGGGAACGAGCAGTACTTC.

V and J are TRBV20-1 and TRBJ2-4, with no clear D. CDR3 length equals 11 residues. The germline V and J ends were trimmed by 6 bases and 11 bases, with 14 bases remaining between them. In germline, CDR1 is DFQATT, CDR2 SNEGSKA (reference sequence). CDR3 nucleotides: TGCAGTGCGCCACATGAATCCTTTCAGTACTTC. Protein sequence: CSAPHESFQYF.

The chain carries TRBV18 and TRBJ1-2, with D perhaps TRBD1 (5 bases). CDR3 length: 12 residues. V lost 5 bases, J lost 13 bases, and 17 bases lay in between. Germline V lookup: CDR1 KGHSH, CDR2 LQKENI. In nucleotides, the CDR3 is TGTGCCAGCTCAGCAGCGGATGCGGGGGTCACCTTC. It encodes CASSAADAGVTF.

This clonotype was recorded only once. The CDR3 DNA sequence: TGTGCCAGCAGTTCGGTGGGGTCCTACGAGCAGTACTTC. Translation gives CASSSVGSYEQYF. V gene TRBV27 combines with J gene TRBJ2-7; D is unclear. This CDR3 comprises 13 residues. Germline CDR1 MNHEY, CDR2 SMNVEV (reference sequence). Trimming shortened V by 4 bases and J by 1 base, and 8 bases separated the two germline ends.

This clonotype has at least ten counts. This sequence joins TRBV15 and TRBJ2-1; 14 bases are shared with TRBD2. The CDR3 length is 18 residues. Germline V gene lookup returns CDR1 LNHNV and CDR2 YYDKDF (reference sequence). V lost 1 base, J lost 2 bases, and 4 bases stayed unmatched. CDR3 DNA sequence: TGTGCCACCAGCAGAGGACTAGCGGGGGGGGGGCCCTACAATGAGCAGTTCTTC. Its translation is CATSRGLAGGGPYNEQFF.

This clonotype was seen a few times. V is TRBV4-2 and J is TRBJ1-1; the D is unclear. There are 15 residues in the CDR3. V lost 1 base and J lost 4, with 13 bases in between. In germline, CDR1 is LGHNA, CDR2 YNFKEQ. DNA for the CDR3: TGTGCCAGCAGCCAAGGGACCGAAGGGCGCACTGAAGCTTTCTTT. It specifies CASSQGTEGRTEAFF.

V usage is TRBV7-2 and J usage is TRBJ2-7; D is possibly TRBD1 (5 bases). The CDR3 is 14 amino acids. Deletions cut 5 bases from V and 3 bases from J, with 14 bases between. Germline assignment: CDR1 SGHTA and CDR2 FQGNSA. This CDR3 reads CASSLQRGIYEQYF. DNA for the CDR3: TGTGCCAGCAGCCTCCAAAGGGGAATCTACGAGCAGTACTTC. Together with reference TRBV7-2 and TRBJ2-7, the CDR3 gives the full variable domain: GAGVSQSPSNKVTEKGKDVELRCDPISGHTALYWYRQSLGQGLEFLIYFQGNSAPDKSGLPSDRFSAERTGGSVSTLTIQRTQQEDSAVYLCASSLQRGIYEQYFGPGTRLTVT.

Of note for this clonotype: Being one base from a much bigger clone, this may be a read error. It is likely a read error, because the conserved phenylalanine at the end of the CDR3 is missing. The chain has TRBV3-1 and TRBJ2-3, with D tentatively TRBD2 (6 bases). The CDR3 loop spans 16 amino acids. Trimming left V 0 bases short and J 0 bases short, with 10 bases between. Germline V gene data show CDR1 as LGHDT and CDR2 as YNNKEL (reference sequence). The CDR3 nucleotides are TGTGCCAGCAGCCAAGATTTGGGGACTAGCACAGATACGCAGTATTCT. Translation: CASSQDLGTSTDTQYS.

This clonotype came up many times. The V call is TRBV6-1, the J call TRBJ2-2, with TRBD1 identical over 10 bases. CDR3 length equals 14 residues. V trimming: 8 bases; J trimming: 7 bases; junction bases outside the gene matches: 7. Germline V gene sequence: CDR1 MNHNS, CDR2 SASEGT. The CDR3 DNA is TGTGCCAGCGTAAGACAGGGGGCGGTCGGGGAGCTGTTTTTT. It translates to CASVRQGAVGELFF.

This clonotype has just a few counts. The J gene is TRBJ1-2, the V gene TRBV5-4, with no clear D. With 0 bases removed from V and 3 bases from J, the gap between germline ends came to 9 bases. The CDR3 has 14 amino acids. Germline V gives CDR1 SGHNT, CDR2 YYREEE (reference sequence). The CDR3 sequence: CASSLGLADYGYTF. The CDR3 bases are TGTGCCAGCAGCTTGGGATTGGCTGACTATGGCTACACCTTC.

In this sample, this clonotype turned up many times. CDR3 DNA: TGCAGTGCGTCGGGGCGGACTAGCGGGGCAGATACGCAGTATTTT. Translation gives CSASGRTSGADTQYF. V gene TRBV20-1 combines with J gene TRBJ2-3, with 12 nucleotides matching TRBD2. Trimming took 6 bases from V and 4 from J; bases not matched to a gene: 8. The CDR3 spans 15 residues. CDR1 DFQATT and CDR2 SNEGSKA come from the germline V gene (reference sequence).

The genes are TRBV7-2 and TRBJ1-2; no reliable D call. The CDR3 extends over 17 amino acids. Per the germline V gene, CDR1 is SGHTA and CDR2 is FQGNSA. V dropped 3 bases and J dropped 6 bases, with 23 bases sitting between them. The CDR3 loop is CASSLGRYTGELDGYTF. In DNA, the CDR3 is TGTGCCAGCAGCTTGGGCAGATACACCGGGGAGCTGGATGGCTACACCTTC.

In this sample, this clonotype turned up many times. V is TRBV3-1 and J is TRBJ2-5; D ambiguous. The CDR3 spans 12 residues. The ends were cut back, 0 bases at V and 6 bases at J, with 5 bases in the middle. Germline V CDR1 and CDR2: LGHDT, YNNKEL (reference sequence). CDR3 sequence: CASSQDEKTQYF. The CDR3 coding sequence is TGTGCCAGCAGCCAAGATGAAAAGACCCAGTACTTC.

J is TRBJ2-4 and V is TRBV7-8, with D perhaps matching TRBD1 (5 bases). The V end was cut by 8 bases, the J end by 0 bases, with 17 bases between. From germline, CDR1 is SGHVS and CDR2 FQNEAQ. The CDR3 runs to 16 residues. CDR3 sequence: CASGSTGLQAKNIQYF. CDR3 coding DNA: TGTGCCAGCGGATCTACAGGCTTGCAAGCCAAAAACATTCAGTACTTC.

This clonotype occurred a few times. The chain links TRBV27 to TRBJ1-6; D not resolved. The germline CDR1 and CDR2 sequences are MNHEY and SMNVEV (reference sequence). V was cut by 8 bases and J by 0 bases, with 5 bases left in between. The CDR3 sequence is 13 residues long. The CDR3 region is CASRFSYNSPLHF. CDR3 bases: TGTGCCAGCCGGTTCTCCTATAATTCACCCCTCCACTTT.

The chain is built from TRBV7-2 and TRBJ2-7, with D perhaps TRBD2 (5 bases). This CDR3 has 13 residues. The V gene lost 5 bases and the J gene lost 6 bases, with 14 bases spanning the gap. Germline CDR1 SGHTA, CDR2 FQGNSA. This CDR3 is CASSKAGVGEQYF. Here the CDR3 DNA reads TGTGCCAGCAGCAAAGCCGGGGTAGGCGAGCAGTACTTC.